This TCR beta chain was documented in a study of graft-versus-host responses after intestinal transplantation. Study-wide background: Following induction with anti-thymocyte globulin, all recipients were given tacrolimus and steroids for about 3 years.

Measured with immunoSEQ multiplex PCR; TCRdb has only the in-frame clones, and not every one. In the table there are tens of thousands of clones, 75% to 90% of which are singletons. The CDR3 contains 15 residues. Trimming cost V 3 bases and J 8 bases, with 19 bases left between them. From germline, CDR1 is SGHNT and CDR2 YENEEA. Findings of the study overall: Allografts from individuals with graft-donor T cell macrochimerism displayed high graft-versus-host to host-versus-graft clonal ratios. Recipient marrow held GvH clones, some first seen in ileum or blood.

A note on this clone: Its antigen is still unknown.

The source material was PBMCs, sampled about 62 days after intestinal transplantation. The chain uses TRBV11-3 and TRBJ1-2, with D possibly being TRBD1 (5 bases). The sequence was collected from a human patient who received an intestinal transplant, so some T cells may come from the graft donor. CDR3 nucleotide sequence: TGTGCCAGCAGCTTCTTGGGTTCAGGGCCTCTAGGCTACACCTTC. As protein: CASSFLGSGPLGYTF.